This T cell receptor (beta chain) was captured in a study of cytomegalovirus exposure and HLA in healthy donors. The table lists this clone with a few counts. PCR used 60 Vbeta primers and 13 Jbeta primers. Measured with immunoSEQ multiplex PCR; TCRdb has only the in-frame clones, and not every one. The data contain hundreds of thousands of clones, about 75% of them singletons. The CDR3 length is 14 residues. The V end was cut by 5 bases, the J end by 0 bases, with 8 bases between. The germline V gene encodes CDR1 LNHDA and CDR2 SQIVND (reference sequence). This cohort consisted of healthy bone marrow donors.

What was sequenced was PBMCs. This clonotype was obtained from a young woman in good health and CMV-seronegative. V gene TRBV19 combines with J gene TRBJ1-3, with D possibly being TRBD1 (6 bases). This chain's CDR3 is CASSPDSSGNTIYF. The CDR3, as DNA: TGTGCCAGTAGTCCGGACAGCTCTGGAAACACCATATATTTT.